These 19 T cell receptor beta chains came from one sample sequenced in a study of shared clonotypes between healthy human individuals. Sequencing was performed with immunoSEQ multiplex PCR; in TCRdb, only in-frame clones are kept and a portion is missing. The sample includes over 300,000 clones, over 75% of them seen just once. The sequenced sample consisted of memory CD8+ T cells sorted from blood. As to subset: CD45RO+ cells pooled with CCR7-negative TemRA cells. The receptors shown here come from a man younger than 35 in good health.

The rearrangement joins TRBV30 to TRBJ2-5; D gene unclear. Trimming removed 2 bases from V and 4 bases from J, with 5 bases in between. Germline lookup yields CDR1 GTSNPN and CDR2 SVGIG (reference sequence). CDR3 length equals 11 residues. The CDR3 loop is CAWSYPETQYF. The CDR3 coding sequence is TGTGCCTGGAGTTACCCAGAGACCCAGTACTTC.

J is TRBJ1-6 and V is TRBV6-1; unclear D gene. The CDR3 consists of 16 residues. Between the trimmed V and J ends, which lost 3 bases and 8 bases, there was a span of 17 bases. Germline V gene lookup returns CDR1 MNHNS and CDR2 SASEGT. In DNA, the CDR3 is TGTGCCAGCAGTGATGGGAGCCAGGTGGGCCATTCACCCCTCCACTTT. Residues: CASSDGSQVGHSPLHF.

The genes are TRBV4-3 and TRBJ2-7, with D maybe TRBD2 (6 bases). Between the trimmed V and J ends, which lost 3 bases and 3 bases, there was a span of 15 bases. The CDR3 runs to 15 residues. Germline loops: CDR1 LGHNA, CDR2 YSLEER. Here the CDR3 DNA reads TGCGCCAGCAGCCAGGACTACGCTAGCATCTACGAGCAGTACTTC. It translates to CASSQDYASIYEQYF.

The chain links TRBV2 to TRBJ2-7; the D gene is possibly TRBD1 (6 bases). CDR1 is SNHLY and CDR2 is FYNNEI in the germline V gene. V lost 3 bases, J lost 3 bases, and 18 bases lay in between. This CDR3 is 16 amino acids long. The CDR3 DNA reads as TGTGCCAGCAGTGATGCTGAGGGGGACCTTTTCTACGAGCAGTACTTC. The encoded protein is CASSDAEGDLFYEQYF.

Notes on this clone: This sample includes further DNA sequences coding for the same CDR3. This chain uses TRBV11-2 with TRBJ2-7; TRBD1 agrees at 7 bases. CDR1 SGHAT and CDR2 FQNNGV come from the germline V gene. J was trimmed by 4 bases and V by 5 bases; bases with no gene match: 5. The CDR3 length is 13 residues. For the CDR3, the DNA is TGTGCCAGCAGCCCCGGGACAGCATACGAGCAGTACTTC. Translation gives CASSPGTAYEQYF. Filled out from reference TRBV11-2 and TRBJ2-7, the complete variable domain reads EAGVAQSPRYKIIEKRQSVAFWCNPISGHATLYWYQQILGQGPKLLIQFQNNGVVDDSQLPKDRFSAERLKGVDSTLKIQPAKLEDSAVYLCASSPGTAYEQYFGPGTRLTVT.

Note on this clone: Other DNA sequences within the sample encode an identical CDR3. The chain uses TRBV7-9 and TRBJ2-7, with 9 positions matching TRBD1. Germline trimming cut 5 bases from V and 3 bases from J; bases unmatched to any gene: 2. Per germline, CDR1 SEHNR and CDR2 FQNEAQ (reference sequence). There are 13 residues in the CDR3. Here the CDR3 DNA reads TGTGCCAGCAGCAGGACAGGGGACTACGAGCAGTACTTC. Translation gives CASSRTGDYEQYF.

The rearrangement links TRBV4-1 to TRBJ2-7, with 7 bases lining up with TRBD1. Trimming at V came to 0 bases and at J to 3 bases, leaving 5 bases not matched to a gene. This CDR3 comprises 15 residues. Germline V lookup: CDR1 MGHRA, CDR2 YSYEKL. The CDR3 reads CASSQETGQLYEQYF. CDR3 DNA sequence: TGCGCCAGCAGCCAAGAAACGGGACAGCTCTACGAGCAGTACTTC.

V is TRBV6-6 and J is TRBJ2-7; possible D gene TRBD2, 6 bases. The CDR3 contains 12 residues. V lost 6 bases and J lost 3, with 9 bases in between. Germline V gene data show CDR1 as MNHNY and CDR2 as SVGAGI (reference sequence). Written as DNA, the CDR3 is TGTGCCAGCAGCCCGCGGGGCTACGAGCAGTACTTC. Translated: CASSPRGYEQYF.

This clone is deemed medium-sized. This rearrangement joins TRBV4-1 to TRBJ2-7, with 9 nucleotides matching TRBD1. Germline CDR1 and CDR2: MGHRA and YSYEKL. V shed 4 bases, J shed 7 bases, and the junction held 11 bases outside the gene matches. This CDR3 has 15 amino acids. The CDR3 is CASSPTLGTGYEQYF. The CDR3 DNA is TGCGCCAGCAGCCCTACCCTAGGGACAGGGTATGAGCAGTACTTC.

This clone has a single count. The gene calls are TRBV7-8 and TRBJ1-2, with 7 bases aligning to TRBD1. This CDR3 region has 14 residues. Germline loops: CDR1 SGHVS, CDR2 FQNEAQ. V was clipped by 4 bases and J by 8 bases; unmatched bases: 10. DNA of the CDR3: TGTGCCAGCAGCTCACCAGGCACAGGGGAAGGCTACACCTTC. Amino acids: CASSSPGTGEGYTF.

The chain uses TRBV27 and TRBJ1-5; perhaps TRBD1 as D (6 bases). Germline CDR1 reads MNHEY; CDR2 reads SMNVEV (reference sequence). The CDR3 consists of 13 residues. The germline V and J ends were trimmed by 4 bases and 7 bases, with 11 bases remaining between them. CDR3 residues: CASSSGVGQPQHF. The DNA of the CDR3 is TGTGCCAGCAGTTCAGGGGTAGGGCAGCCCCAGCATTTT.

The CDR3 loop is CASSYRGLVGTQYF. The CDR3 DNA reads TGTGCCAGCAGCTACCGAGGACTAGTTGGGACCCAGTACTTC. This chain joins TRBV7-6 and TRBJ2-5; 7 positions match TRBD2. In germline, CDR1 is SGHVS, CDR2 FNYEAQ. The CDR3 length is 14 residues. V gave up 4 bases and J gave up 7 bases; unmatched junction bases: 9.

The chain is built from TRBV19 and TRBJ1-5; the D is unclear. Trimming stripped 1 base from V and 4 bases from J, with 8 bases between. The CDR3 has 14 residues. CDR1 LNHDA and CDR2 SQIVND come from the germline V gene (reference sequence). The CDR3 nucleotides are TGTGCCAGTAGTATAGGGGAAGCAAATCAGCCCCAGCATTTT. Its translation: CASSIGEANQPQHF. The full variable domain, rest sourced from reference TRBV19 and TRBJ1-5, is DGGITQSPKYLFRKEGQNVTLSCEQNLNHDAMYWYRQDPGQGLRLIYYSQIVNDFQKGDIAEGYSVSREKKESFPLTVTSAQKNPTAFYLCASSIGEANQPQHFGDGTRLSIL.

The genes are TRBV7-2 and TRBJ2-7; D unclear. CDR3 length: 15 residues. From germline, CDR1 is SGHTA and CDR2 FQGNSA. V was trimmed by 0 bases and J by 1 base, leaving 10 bases between them. The CDR3 DNA follows: TGTGCCAGCAGCTTAGCGGCGGCGATATCCTACGAGCAGTACTTC. Translation gives CASSLAAAISYEQYF.

The rearrangement uses TRBV29-1 and TRBJ1-2; D is uncertain. Trimming took 5 bases from V and 6 from J, leaving 16 bases between them. Looked up from germline, CDR1 is SQVTM and CDR2 is ANQGSEA. The CDR3 consists of 13 residues. CDR3 in DNA: TGCAGCGTTACCGGCCTTGAACCTAATGGCTACACCTTC. Translated: CSVTGLEPNGYTF. The complete variable domain, with remaining parts taken from reference TRBV29-1 and TRBJ1-2, reads SAVISQKPSRDICQRGTSLTIQCQVDSQVTMMFWYRQQPGQSLTLIATANQGSEATYESGFVIDKFPISRPNLTFSTLTVSNMSPEDSSIYLCSVTGLEPNGYTFGSGTRLTVV.

The rearrangement joins TRBV4-1 to TRBJ2-3; D gene unclear. Germline V gives CDR1 MGHRA, CDR2 YSYEKL. V shed 4 bases and J shed 4 bases, with 15 bases lying between them. The CDR3 has 15 amino acids. CDR3 sequence (DNA): TGCGCCAGCAGCCCCCGGTTGCTGCGGTCAGATACGCAGTATTTT. Its protein product is CASSPRLLRSDTQYF.

V usage is TRBV27 and J usage is TRBJ1-1; possible D gene TRBD1, 5 bases. V shed 3 bases and J shed 1 base, with 9 bases lying between them. Germline CDR1 reads MNHEY; CDR2 reads SMNVEV (reference sequence). This CDR3 comprises 14 residues. This CDR3 reads CASSLGRANTEAFF. CDR3 DNA sequence: TGTGCCAGCAGTTTGGGCAGGGCGAACACTGAAGCTTTCTTT.

The rearrangement joins TRBV7-9 to TRBJ1-2; tentatively, D is TRBD1 (5 bases). CDR3 length: 14 amino acids. V lost 8 bases and J 4 bases, leaving 17 bases between the germline ends. Looked up from germline, CDR1 is SEHNR and CDR2 is FQNEAQ (reference sequence). The CDR3 DNA follows: TGTGCCAGCGGCCCCGCGGGGGGGATCTATGGCTACACCTTC. This codes for CASGPAGGIYGYTF.

The gene calls are TRBV9 and TRBJ2-3; D uncertain. V was shortened by 0 bases and J by 1 base, with 12 bases between the two germline ends. This CDR3 contains 16 residues. CDR1 and CDR2 from the germline V gene are SGDLS and YYNGEE. CDR3 region: CASSVEGGWGTDTQYF. DNA for the CDR3: TGTGCCAGCAGCGTAGAGGGCGGATGGGGCACAGATACGCAGTATTTT.